The present T cell receptor beta chain was sequenced within a study of blood T cells in healthy people across ages. With a J-beta primer mix and a sample-barcoded 5' primer, a second PCR ran about 7 to 11 cycles. Each cDNA molecule was tagged by a template-switch adaptor that had 12 random nucleotides. TCRdb redid the calling of the 5' RACE reads with MiXCR, one entry per CDR3 protein. Of under 2,000,000 distinct CDR3 sequences in the sample, around half were seen once. Overall study findings and caveats: A roughly linear age-dependent decrease characterized TCR beta diversity per million T cells.

Concerning this clonotype: As yet, its antigen is unknown.

The sample, 7.5 to 10 milliliters of peripheral blood, was drawn from each donor. Sequencing was done on a sample of blood. The sequence was obtained from a woman in her forties in good health.

As DNA, the CDR3 is TGCAGTGCTTCCAGCGCGCTAGCGCATGAGCAGTTCTTC. Amino acids: CSASSALAHEQFF. The rearrangement uses TRBV20-1 and TRBJ2-1, with D maybe TRBD2 (6 bases). Germline loops: CDR1 DFQATT, CDR2 SNEGSKA (reference sequence). Trimming took 5 bases from V and 8 from J, leaving 16 bases between them. CDR3 size: 13 residues.